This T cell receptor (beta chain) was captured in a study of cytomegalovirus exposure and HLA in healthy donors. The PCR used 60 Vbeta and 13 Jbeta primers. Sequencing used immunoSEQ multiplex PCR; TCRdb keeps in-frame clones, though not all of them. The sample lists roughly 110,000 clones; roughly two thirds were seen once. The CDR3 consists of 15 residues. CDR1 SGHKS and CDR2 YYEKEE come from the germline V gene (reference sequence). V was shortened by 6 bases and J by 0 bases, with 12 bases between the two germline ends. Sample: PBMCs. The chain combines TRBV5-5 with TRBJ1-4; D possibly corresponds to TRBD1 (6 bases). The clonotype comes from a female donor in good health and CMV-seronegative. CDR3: CASKRGAATNEKLFF. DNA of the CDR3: TGTGCCAGCAAACGGGGGGCCGCAACTAATGAAAAACTGTTTTTT.